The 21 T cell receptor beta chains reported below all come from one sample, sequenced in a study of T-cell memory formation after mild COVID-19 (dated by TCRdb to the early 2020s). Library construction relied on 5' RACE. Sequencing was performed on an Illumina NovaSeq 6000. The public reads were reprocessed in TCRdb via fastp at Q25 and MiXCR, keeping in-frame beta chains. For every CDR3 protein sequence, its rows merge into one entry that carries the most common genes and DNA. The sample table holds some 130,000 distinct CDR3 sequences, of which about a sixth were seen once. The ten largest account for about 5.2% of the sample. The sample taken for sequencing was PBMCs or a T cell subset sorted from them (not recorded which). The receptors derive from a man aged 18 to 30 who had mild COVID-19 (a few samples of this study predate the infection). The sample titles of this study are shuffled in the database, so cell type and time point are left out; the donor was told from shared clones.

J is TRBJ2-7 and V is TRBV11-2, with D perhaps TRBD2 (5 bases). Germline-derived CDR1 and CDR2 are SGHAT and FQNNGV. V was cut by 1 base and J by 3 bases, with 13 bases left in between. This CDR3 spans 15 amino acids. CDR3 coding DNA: TGTGCCAGCAGCTTAGTCCGGGGTAGAAGCTACGAGCAGTACTTC. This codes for CASSLVRGRSYEQYF.

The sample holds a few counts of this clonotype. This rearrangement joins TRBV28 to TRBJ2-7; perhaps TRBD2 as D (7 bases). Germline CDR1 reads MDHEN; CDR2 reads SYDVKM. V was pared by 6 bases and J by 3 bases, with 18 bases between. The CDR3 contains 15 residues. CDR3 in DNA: TGTGCCAGCAGCGTCCCGGGGGGCAAGTTCTACGAGCAGTACGTC. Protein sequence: CASSVPGGKFYEQYV.

This CDR3 is CASSLRLAGGNTGELFF. The CDR3 DNA follows: TGTGCCAGCAGCTTGCGACTAGCGGGGGGGAACACCGGGGAGCTGTTTTTT. This sequence joins TRBV5-6 and TRBJ2-2, with 13 bases matching TRBD2. Germline CDR1 SGHDT, CDR2 YYEEEE. The CDR3 length is 17 residues. J lost 1 base, V lost 1 base, and 1 base had no gene match.

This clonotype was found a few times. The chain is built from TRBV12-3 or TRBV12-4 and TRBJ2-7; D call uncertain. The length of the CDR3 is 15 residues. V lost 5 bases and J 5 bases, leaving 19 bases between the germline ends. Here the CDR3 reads CASSTLGRNGDEQYF. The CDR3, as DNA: TGTGCCAGCAGTACTCTCGGACGGAATGGGGACGAGCAGTACTTC.

CDR3 bases: TGCGCCAGCAGCTTGACGGGACAGGGGGCCACCGAGACCCAGTACTTC. Translation: CASSLTGQGATETQYF. The chain is built from TRBV5-1 and TRBJ2-5; 12 bases agree with TRBD1. This CDR3 contains 16 residues. With V trimmed by 1 base and J by 5 bases, 6 bases remained unmatched. CDR1 and CDR2 (germline): SGHRS, YFSETQ.

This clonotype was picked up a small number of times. The DNA for the CDR3 is TGTGCCAGCAGACCCCGGGACGGGGAGCTGTTTTTT. This gives the protein CASRPRDGELFF. The chain employs TRBV7-9 and TRBJ2-2, with D perhaps matching TRBD2 (5 bases). Germline CDR1 SEHNR, CDR2 FQNEAQ (reference sequence). Trimming stripped 6 bases from V and 7 bases from J, with 9 bases between. The CDR3 is 12 amino acids.

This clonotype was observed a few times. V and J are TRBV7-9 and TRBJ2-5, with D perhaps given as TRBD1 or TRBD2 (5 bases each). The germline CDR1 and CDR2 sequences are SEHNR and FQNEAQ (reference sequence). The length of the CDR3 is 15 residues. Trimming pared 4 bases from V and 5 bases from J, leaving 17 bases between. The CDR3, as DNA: TGTGCCAGCAGCTCGACCCTAGGGACGGTCGAGACCCAGTACTTC. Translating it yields CASSSTLGTVETQYF.

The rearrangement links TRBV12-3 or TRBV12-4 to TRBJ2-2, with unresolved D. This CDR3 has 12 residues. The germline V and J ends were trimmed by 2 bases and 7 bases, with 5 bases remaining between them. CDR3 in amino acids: CASSLLGGELFF. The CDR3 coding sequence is TGTGCCAGCAGTTTACTGGGCGGGGAGCTGTTTTTT.

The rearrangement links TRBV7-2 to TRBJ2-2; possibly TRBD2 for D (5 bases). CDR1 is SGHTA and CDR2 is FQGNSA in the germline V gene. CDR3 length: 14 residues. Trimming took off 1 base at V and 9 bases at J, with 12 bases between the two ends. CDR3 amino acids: CASSLGLAARELFF. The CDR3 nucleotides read TGTGCCAGCAGCTTAGGGCTAGCAGCCCGGGAGCTGTTTTTT.

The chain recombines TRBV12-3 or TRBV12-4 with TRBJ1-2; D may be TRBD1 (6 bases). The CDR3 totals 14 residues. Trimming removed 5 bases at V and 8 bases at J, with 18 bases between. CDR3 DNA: TGTGCCAGCAGTCCGGGGGGTTCCGGGGGCGGCTACACCTTC. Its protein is CASSPGGSGGGYTF.

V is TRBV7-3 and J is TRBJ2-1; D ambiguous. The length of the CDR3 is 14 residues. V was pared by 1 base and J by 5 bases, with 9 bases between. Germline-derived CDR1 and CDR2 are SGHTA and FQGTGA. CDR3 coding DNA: TGTGCCAGCAGCTTAAAGTTCGGCGACAATGAGCAGTTCTTC. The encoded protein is CASSLKFGDNEQFF.

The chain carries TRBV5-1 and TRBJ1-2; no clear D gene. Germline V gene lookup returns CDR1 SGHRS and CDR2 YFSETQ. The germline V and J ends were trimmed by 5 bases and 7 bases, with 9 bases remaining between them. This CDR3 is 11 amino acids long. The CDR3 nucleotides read TGCGCCAGCAGACTAGAGGGTGGCTACACCTTC. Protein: CASRLEGGYTF.

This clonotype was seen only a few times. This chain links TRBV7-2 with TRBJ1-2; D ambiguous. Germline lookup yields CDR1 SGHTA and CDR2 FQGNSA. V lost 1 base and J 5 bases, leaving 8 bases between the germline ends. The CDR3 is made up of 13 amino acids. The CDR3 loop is CASSLGGKYGYTF. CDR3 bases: TGTGCCAGCAGCTTAGGAGGGAAGTATGGCTACACCTTC.

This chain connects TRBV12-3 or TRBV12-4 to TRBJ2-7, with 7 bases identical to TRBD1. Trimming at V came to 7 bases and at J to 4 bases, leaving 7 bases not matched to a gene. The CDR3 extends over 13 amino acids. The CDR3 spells CASTATGMYEQYF. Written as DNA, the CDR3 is TGTGCCAGCACCGCGACAGGGATGTACGAGCAGTACTTC.

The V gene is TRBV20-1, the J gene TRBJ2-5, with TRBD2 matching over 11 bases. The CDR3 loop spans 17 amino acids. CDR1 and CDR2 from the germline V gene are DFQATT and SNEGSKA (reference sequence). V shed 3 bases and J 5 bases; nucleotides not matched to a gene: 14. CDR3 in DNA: TGCAGTGCTAGGGCCCTGGGACTAGCGGCCGGTGGGGAGACCCAGTACTTC. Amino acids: CSARALGLAAGGETQYF.

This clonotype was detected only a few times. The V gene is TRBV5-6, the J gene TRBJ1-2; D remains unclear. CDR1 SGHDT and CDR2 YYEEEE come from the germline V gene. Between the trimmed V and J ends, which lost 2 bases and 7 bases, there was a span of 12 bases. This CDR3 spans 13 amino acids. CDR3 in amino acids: CASSLMGPSGYTF. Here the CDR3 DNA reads TGTGCCAGCAGCTTAATGGGTCCCTCTGGCTACACCTTC. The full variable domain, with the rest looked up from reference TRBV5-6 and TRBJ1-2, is DAGVTQSPTHLIKTRGQQVTLRCSPKSGHDTVSWYQQALGQGPQFIFQYYEEEERQRGNFPDRFSGHQFPNYSSELNVNALLLGDSALYLCASSLMGPSGYTFGSGTRLTVV.

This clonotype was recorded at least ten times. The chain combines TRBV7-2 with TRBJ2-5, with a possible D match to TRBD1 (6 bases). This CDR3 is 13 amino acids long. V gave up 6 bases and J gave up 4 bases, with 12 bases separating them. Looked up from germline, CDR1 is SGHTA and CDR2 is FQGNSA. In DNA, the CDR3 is TGTGCCAGCAGGAAAGTGGGGGCAGAGACCCAGTACTTC. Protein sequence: CASRKVGAETQYF. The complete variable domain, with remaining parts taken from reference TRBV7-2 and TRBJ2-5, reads GAGVSQSPSNKVTEKGKDVELRCDPISGHTALYWYRQSLGQGLEFLIYFQGNSAPDKSGLPSDRFSAERTGGSVSTLTIQRTQQEDSAVYLCASRKVGAETQYFGPGTRLLVL.

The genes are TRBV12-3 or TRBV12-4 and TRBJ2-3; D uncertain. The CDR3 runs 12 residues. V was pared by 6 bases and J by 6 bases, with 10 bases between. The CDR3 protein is CASRHGFDTQYF. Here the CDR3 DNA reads TGTGCCAGCAGACACGGGTTCGATACGCAGTATTTT.

The DNA for the CDR3 is TGCGCCAGCAGCCAAAACTGGGACAGGCAAGAGACCCAGTACTTC. Its protein product is CASSQNWDRQETQYF. The rearrangement uses TRBV4-1 and TRBJ2-5; 8 bases line up with TRBD1. The germline V gene has CDR1 MGHRA and CDR2 YSYEKL. This CDR3 spans 15 amino acids. The V segment lost 2 bases and the J segment 2 bases; nucleotides outside the gene matches: 4.

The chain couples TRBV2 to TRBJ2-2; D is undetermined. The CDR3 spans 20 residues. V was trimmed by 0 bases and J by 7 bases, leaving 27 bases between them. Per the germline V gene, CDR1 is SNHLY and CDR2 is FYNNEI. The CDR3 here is CASSEAPVTRYSTRIGELFF. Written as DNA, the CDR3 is TGTGCCAGCAGTGAAGCTCCCGTTACGAGGTACTCCACCAGGATCGGGGAGCTGTTTTTT.

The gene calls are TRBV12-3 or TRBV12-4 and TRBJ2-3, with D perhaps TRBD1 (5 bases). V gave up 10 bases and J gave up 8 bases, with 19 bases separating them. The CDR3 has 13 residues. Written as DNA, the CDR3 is TGTGCCACCCTGCCAGGACCAAGGGGTACGCAGTATTTT. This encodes CATLPGPRGTQYF.